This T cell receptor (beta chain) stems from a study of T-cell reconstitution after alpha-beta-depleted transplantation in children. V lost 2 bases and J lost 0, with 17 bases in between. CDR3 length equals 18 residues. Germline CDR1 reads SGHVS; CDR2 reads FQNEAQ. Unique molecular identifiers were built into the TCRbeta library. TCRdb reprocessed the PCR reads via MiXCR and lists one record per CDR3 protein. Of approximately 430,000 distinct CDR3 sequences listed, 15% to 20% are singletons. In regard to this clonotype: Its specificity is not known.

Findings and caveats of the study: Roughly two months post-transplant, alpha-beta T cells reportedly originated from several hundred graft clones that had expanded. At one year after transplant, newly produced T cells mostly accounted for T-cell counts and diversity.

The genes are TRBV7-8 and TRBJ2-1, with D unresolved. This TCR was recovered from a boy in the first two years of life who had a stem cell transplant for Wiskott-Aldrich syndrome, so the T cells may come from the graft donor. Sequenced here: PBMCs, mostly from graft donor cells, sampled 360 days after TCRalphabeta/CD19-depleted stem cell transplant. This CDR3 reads CASSLILSKGSSYNEQFF. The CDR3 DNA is TGTGCCAGCAGCTTAATTCTTTCCAAGGGAAGCTCCTACAATGAGCAGTTCTTC.